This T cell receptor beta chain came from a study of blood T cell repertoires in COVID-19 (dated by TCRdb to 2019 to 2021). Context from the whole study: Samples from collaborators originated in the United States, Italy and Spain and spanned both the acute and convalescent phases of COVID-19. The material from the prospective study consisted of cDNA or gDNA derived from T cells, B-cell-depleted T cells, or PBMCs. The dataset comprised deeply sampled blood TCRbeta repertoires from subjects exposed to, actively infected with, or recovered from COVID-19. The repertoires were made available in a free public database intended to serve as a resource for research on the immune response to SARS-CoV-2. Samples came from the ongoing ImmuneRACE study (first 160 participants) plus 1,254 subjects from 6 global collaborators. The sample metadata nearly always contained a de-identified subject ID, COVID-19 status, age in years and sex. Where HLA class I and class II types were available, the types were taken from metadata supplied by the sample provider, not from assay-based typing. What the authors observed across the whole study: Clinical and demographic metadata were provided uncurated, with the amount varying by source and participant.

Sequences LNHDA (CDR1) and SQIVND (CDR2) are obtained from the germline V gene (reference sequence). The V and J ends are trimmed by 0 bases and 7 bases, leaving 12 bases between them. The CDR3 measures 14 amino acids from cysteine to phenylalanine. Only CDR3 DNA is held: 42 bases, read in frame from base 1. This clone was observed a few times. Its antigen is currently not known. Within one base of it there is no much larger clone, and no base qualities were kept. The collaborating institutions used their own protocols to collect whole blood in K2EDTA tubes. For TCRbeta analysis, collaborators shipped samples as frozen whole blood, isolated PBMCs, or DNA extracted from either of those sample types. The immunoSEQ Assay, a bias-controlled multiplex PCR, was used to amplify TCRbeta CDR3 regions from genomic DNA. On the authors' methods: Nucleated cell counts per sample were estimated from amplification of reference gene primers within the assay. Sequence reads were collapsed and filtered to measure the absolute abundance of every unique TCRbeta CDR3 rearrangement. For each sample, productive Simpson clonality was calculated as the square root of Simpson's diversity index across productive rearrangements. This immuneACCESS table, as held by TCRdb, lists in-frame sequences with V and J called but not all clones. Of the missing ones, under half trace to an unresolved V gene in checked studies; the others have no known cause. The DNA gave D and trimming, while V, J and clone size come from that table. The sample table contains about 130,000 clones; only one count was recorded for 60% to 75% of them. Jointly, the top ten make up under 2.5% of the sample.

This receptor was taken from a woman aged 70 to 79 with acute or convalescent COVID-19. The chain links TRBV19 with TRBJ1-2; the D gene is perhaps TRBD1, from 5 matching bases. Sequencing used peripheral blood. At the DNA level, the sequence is TGTGCCAGTAGTATAGATCGGGGGAGACGTGGCTACACCTTC. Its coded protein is CASSIDRGRRGYTF.